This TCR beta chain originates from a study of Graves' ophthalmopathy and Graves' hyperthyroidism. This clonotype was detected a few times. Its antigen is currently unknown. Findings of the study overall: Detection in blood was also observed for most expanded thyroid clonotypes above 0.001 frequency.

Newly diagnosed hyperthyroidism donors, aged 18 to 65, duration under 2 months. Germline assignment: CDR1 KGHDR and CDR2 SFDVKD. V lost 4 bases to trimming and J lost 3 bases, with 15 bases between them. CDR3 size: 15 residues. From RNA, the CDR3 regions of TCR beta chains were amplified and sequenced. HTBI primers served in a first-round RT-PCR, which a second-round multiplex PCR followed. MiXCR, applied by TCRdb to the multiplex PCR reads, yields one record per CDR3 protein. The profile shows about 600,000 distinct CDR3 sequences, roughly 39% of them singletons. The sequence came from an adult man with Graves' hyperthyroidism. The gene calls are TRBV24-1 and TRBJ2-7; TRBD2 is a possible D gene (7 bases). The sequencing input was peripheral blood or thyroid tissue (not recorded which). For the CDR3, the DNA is TGTGCCACCAGTGACCCTCGGGGGGCAGACTACGAGCAGTACTTC. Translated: CATSDPRGADYEQYF.